The source of this TCR beta chain is a study of graft-versus-host responses after intestinal transplantation. Study summary: As for transplant type, recipients had multivisceral, liver-intestinal, or isolated intestinal grafts.

About this clone: Its antigen is undetermined.

The CDR3 sequence is 16 residues long. In germline, CDR1 is SGHDT, CDR2 YYEEEE. V was trimmed by 4 bases and J by 2 bases, leaving 18 bases between them. The repertoire was sequenced with immunoSEQ multiplex PCR; TCRdb's copy has only in-frame clones and lacks some. The sample yields just under 65,000 clones, more than 85% seen once. This TCR was sampled from a human donor who was the organ donor for an intestinal transplant. Source: unstimulated CD8+ T cells sorted from spleen or lymph node cells, taken before transplant. The chain couples TRBV5-6 to TRBJ1-1, with D unclear. DNA of the CDR3: TGTGCCAGCAGCCCATCAATTATAACACGAAACACTGAAGCTTTCTTT. Translation gives CASSPSIITRNTEAFF.